Listed below are T cell receptor beta chains from one sample, sequenced in a study of blood T cell repertoires in COVID-19. Assay: immunoSEQ multiplex PCR; the TCRdb copy retains only in-frame clones and omits some. Of 100,000 to 150,000 clones detected, approximately 85% appear once; the ten largest clones hold roughly a sixth. Sequenced sample: peripheral blood. These receptors all come from a man between 25 and 39 years old with COVID-19, enrolled during active disease. CDR3s include the opening cysteine and the closing phenylalanine or tryptophan. Each record gives: J gene, V gene, clone size, D gene, CDR3 protein, CDR3 DNA. The D gene is left open where the match is weak. Where a row states a size, it is once, few, many or the class of an expanded clone; other rows omit it.

TRBJ2-1	TRBV12-3/TRBV12-4	NA	NA	CASTRGQAQFF	TGTGCCAGCACTAGGGGTCAAGCGCAGTTCTTC
TRBJ2-7	TRBV7-2	NA	NA	CASSLERDSYEQYF	TGTGCCAGCAGCTTAGAACGGGATTCTTACGAGCAGTACTTC
TRBJ2-1	TRBV24-1	NA	TRBD2	CATSDFTSGGGSYNEQFF	TGTGCCACCAGTGATTTCACTAGCGGGGGGGGGAGTTACAATGAGCAGTTCTTC
TRBJ1-2	TRBV12-3/TRBV12-4	NA	TRBD1	CASSLGQGYGYTF	TGTGCCAGCAGTTTGGGACAGGGCTATGGCTACACCTTC
TRBJ1-5	TRBV2	NA	NA	CASGANQPQHF	TGTGCCAGCGGGGCCAATCAGCCCCAGCATTTT
TRBJ2-1	TRBV6-1	NA	TRBD1	CASSESIWDSYNEQFF	TGTGCCAGCAGTGAATCGATTTGGGACAGCTACAATGAGCAGTTCTTC
TRBJ2-4	TRBV6-2/TRBV6-3	NA	NA	CASSPGIWNIQYF	TGTGCCAGCAGTCCAGGAATCTGGAACATTCAGTACTTC
TRBJ2-5	TRBV5-1	NA	NA	CASSLSSGETQYF	TGCGCCAGCAGCTTGTCCAGCGGAGAGACCCAGTACTTC
TRBJ2-5	TRBV7-6	NA	TRBD1	CASSTRTGTLVIETQYF	TGTGCCAGCAGCACCCGGACAGGGACGTTGGTTATTGAGACCCAGTACTTC
TRBJ2-3	TRBV14	NA	NA	CASSQDREAQYF	TGTGCCAGCAGCCAAGACAGGGAGGCGCAGTATTTT
TRBJ2-7	TRBV10-1	NA	NA	CASSEAGRQEQYF	TGCGCCAGCAGTGAGGCGGGACGGCAGGAGCAGTACTTC
TRBJ1-5	TRBV28	NA	NA	CASSLEEVQPQHF	TGTGCCAGCAGTTTGGAGGAAGTTCAGCCCCAGCATTTT
TRBJ2-5	TRBV27	NA	NA	CASRSSPGEDQETQYF	TGTGCCAGCAGATCAAGTCCGGGGGAGGACCAAGAGACCCAGTACTTC
TRBJ1-5	TRBV18	NA	NA	CASSSTGFGGVQHF	TGTGCCAGCTCATCTACAGGTTTTGGGGGGGTCCAGCATTTT
TRBJ2-1	TRBV2	NA	TRBD1	CASRVTGANEQFF	TGTGCCAGCAGGGTTACAGGGGCAAATGAGCAGTTCTTC
TRBJ2-1	TRBV2	NA	NA	CASRSRPGSGEQFF	TGTGCCAGCAGATCCCGGCCCGGTTCAGGTGAGCAGTTCTTC
TRBJ2-2	TRBV6-2/TRBV6-3	NA	NA	CASSWGVPNTGELFF	TGTGCCAGCAGTTGGGGGGTTCCGAACACCGGGGAGCTGTTTTTT
TRBJ1-2	TRBV2	NA	NA	CASSGTARSYGYTF	TGTGCCAGCAGCGGGACTGCAAGGAGCTATGGCTACACCTTC
TRBJ1-1	TRBV3-1/TRBV3-2	NA	NA	CASSLRTVNTEAFF	TGTGCCAGCAGCTTACGGACAGTAAACACTGAAGCTTTCTTT
TRBJ2-7	TRBV4-1	NA	NA	CASSQDSTRDISYEQYF	TGCGCCAGCAGCCAAGATTCGACCCGGGACATCTCCTACGAGCAGTACTTC
TRBJ1-6	TRBV2	NA	TRBD1	CASSGLRQGSNSPLHF	TGTGCCAGCAGTGGATTGAGACAGGGGAGCAATTCACCCCTCCACTTT
TRBJ1-1	TRBV7-2	NA	NA	CASSFSSSFIMNTEAFF	TGTGCCAGCAGCTTTAGCAGTAGCTTCATCATGAACACTGAAGCTTTCTTT
TRBJ1-4	TRBV6-2/TRBV6-3	NA	NA	CASSPLGPGATNEKLFF	TGTGCCAGCAGCCCACTTGGACCGGGAGCAACTAATGAAAAACTGTTTTTT
TRBJ1-6	TRBV2	NA	NA	CASRLTVTNSPLHF	TGTGCCAGCAGATTAACGGTGACAAATTCACCCCTCCACTTT
TRBJ1-2	TRBV2	few	NA	CASPDAQLGRVGTF	TGTGCCTCTCCGGACGCGCAGCTTGGGAGGGTCGGAACCTTC
TRBJ2-3	TRBV11-3	NA	TRBD2	CASSLETSGSNTDTQYF	TGTGCCAGCAGCTTAGAGACTAGCGGGAGTAACACAGATACGCAGTATTTT
TRBJ2-3	TRBV28	NA	TRBD2	CASTSPLAAFTDTQYF	TGTGCCAGCACCTCGCCACTAGCGGCTTTCACAGATACGCAGTATTTT
TRBJ1-3	TRBV30	NA	NA	CAWSVLLGYSGNTIYF	TGTGCCTGGAGTGTGCTACTCGGGTACTCTGGAAACACCATATATTTT
TRBJ2-1	TRBV19	NA	NA	CASSIYPLQGYNEQFF	TGTGCCAGTAGTATATACCCCCTACAGGGTTACAATGAGCAGTTCTTC
TRBJ2-7	TRBV5-1	few	NA	CASSFDSRTYEQYF	TGCGCCAGCAGCTTCGACAGTCGCACCTACGAGCAGTACTTC
TRBJ1-1	TRBV2	many	NA	CASSVEAAKNTEAFF	TGTGCCAGCAGTGTAGAGGCAGCGAAGAACACTGAAGCTTTCTTT
TRBJ1-2	TRBV2	NA	NA	CASRDFTNYGYTF	TGTGCCAGCAGGGACTTTACTAACTATGGCTACACCTTC
TRBJ1-6	TRBV6-1	once	NA	CASSEGGRANSPLHF	TGTGCCAGCAGTGAAGGGGGCAGGGCTAATTCACCCCTCCACTTT
TRBJ2-7	TRBV29-1	NA	NA	CSVSSLGASYEQYF	TGCAGCGTTTCAAGCTTAGGGGCGTCCTACGAGCAGTACTTC
TRBJ1-4	TRBV27	NA	TRBD1	CASSFGTGVGEKLFF	TGTGCCAGCAGTTTCGGGACAGGGGTCGGTGAAAAACTGTTTTTT
TRBJ1-6	TRBV27	NA	NA	CASSLWSSYNSPPHF	TGTGCCAGCAGTTTATGGAGCTCCTATAATTCACCCCCCCACTTT
TRBJ2-5	TRBV7-9	NA	TRBD2	CASSLGSRSGGGQETQYF	TGTGCCAGCAGCTTAGGGTCTCGGAGCGGGGGGGGCCAAGAGACCCAGTACTTC
TRBJ1-5	TRBV7-9	NA	NA	CASTPVAGRQPQHF	TGTGCCAGCACCCCAGTGGCAGGGCGTCAGCCCCAGCATTTT
TRBJ2-7	TRBV19	NA	NA	CASSPRGGEQYF	TGTGCCAGTAGTCCCCGAGGAGGCGAGCAGTACTTC
TRBJ1-1	TRBV7-8	NA	NA	CASGSVRTEAFF	TGTGCCAGCGGATCAGTCAGGACTGAAGCTTTCTTT
TRBJ1-3	TRBV6-5	few	NA	CASKTGYAGNTIYF	TGTGCCAGCAAAACAGGGTACGCTGGAAACACCATATATTTT
TRBJ2-5	TRBV6-5	NA	TRBD2	CASSSGGTGETQYF	TGTGCCAGCAGTTCGGGGGGTACGGGAGAGACCCAGTACTTC
TRBJ2-7	TRBV5-1	NA	NA	CASSLNREGLEYF	TGCGCCAGCAGCTTGAACAGGGAGGGTCTGGAGTACTTC
TRBJ1-6	TRBV19	NA	NA	CASRLARNNSPLHF	TGTGCCAGTAGACTTGCTCGTAATAATTCACCCCTCCACTTT
TRBJ1-5	TRBV24-1	NA	NA	CATSDPGMVNQPQHF	TGTGCCACCAGTGATCCCGGGATGGTTAATCAGCCCCAGCATTTT